The clone carrying this TCR beta chain was recorded only once. Its antigen is unknown. These donors, healthy bone marrow donors, were studied. This sample was included in a study of cytomegalovirus exposure and HLA in healthy donors. Study results and caveats: Diagnosis of cytomegalovirus status made by the classifier reportedly showed high specificity and sensitivity. Some V segments, TRBV6-2 and TRBV6-3 among them, were indistinguishable and were therefore excluded. The authors reported that TCR beta sequences could predict HLA-A and HLA-B alleles. These predictions were accurate for most subjects in the first cohort.

The CDR3 has 18 residues. The V segment lost 3 bases and the J segment 0 bases; nucleotides outside the gene matches: 12. Germline V gives CDR1 SQVTM, CDR2 ANQGSEA. PCR employed 60 Vbeta and 13 Jbeta primers. Some clones are missing from TCRdb's copy, which holds only in-frame ones; the method was immunoSEQ multiplex PCR. The table shows about 180,000 clones, with 70% to 80% occurring only once. The receptor's source is a male donor in good health and CMV-seronegative. V usage is TRBV29-1 and J usage is TRBJ2-3, with 10 bases aligning to TRBD2. The sample taken for sequencing was PBMCs. CDR3 amino acids: CSVDPTSGERTSTDTQYF. DNA of the CDR3: TGCAGCGTTGACCCTACTAGCGGGGAGAGAACTAGCACAGATACGCAGTATTTT.